The clone carrying this T cell receptor (beta chain) was seen repeatedly, ten times or more. This sample stems from a study of molecular identifiers for immune sequencing clone quantification. TCRdb ran MiXCR on the PCR reads and lists one entry per CDR3 protein. The sample yields 97,000 or so distinct CDR3 sequences, approximately 25% seen once. The germline gives CDR1 DFQATT, CDR2 SNEGSKA (reference sequence). This CDR3 comprises 18 residues. Germline trimming cut 2 bases from V and 2 bases from J; bases unmatched to any gene: 13. The genes are TRBV20-1 and TRBJ2-3, with TRBD2 matching over 10 bases. This clonotype was obtained from a human donor in good health. Some libraries in this study had Jurkat cell RNA spiked in. Source material: naive CD8+ T cells from blood, with Jurkat cell RNA spiked in. Subset indicated: FACS-sorted CD8+CD4-CCR7+CD45RA+ naive T cells. CDR3 in amino acids: CSARPGRGLAANTDTQYF. CDR3 bases: TGCAGTGCTAGACCTGGGAGAGGACTAGCGGCCAACACAGATACGCAGTATTTT.